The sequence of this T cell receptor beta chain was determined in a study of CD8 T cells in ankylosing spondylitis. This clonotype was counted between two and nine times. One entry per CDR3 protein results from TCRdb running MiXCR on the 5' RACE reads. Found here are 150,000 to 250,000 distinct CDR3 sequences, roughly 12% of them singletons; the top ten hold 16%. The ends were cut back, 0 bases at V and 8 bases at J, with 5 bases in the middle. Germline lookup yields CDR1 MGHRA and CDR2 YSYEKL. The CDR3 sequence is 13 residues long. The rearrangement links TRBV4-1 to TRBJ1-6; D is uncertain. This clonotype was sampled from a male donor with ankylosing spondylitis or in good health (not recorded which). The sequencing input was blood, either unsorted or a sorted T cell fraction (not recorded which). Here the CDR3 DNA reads TGCGCCAGCAGCCAAGAGCAGGATTCACCCCTCCACTTT. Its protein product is CASSQEQDSPLHF.